This TCR beta chain is drawn from a study of control samples from healthy donors and cancer patients. Generated by immunoSEQ multiplex PCR, the TCRdb table keeps only in-frame clones and is missing some. This sample has around 80,000 clones; about 90% occur once, and the top ten carry around 5.8%. V was cut by 4 bases and J by 2 bases, with 9 bases left in between. This CDR3 has 13 residues. Germline V CDR1 and CDR2: SGHDN, FVKESK. Sequencing was done on a sample of blood. The chain combines TRBV14 with TRBJ2-7; D not certain. This clonotype was obtained from a man aged 50 or older in good health. The CDR3 reads CASSPPGTYEQYF. The CDR3 DNA follows: TGTGCCAGCAGCCCCCCAGGAACCTACGAGCAGTACTTC. Full variable domain (missing parts from reference TRBV14 and TRBJ2-7): EAGVTQFPSHSVIEKGQTVTLRCDPISGHDNLYWYRRVMGKEIKFLLHFVKESKQDESGMPNNRFLAERTGGTYSTLKVQPAELEDSGVYFCASSPPGTYEQYFGPGTRLTVT.